These T cell receptor beta chains were read from a single sample in a study of blood T cell repertoires in COVID-19. Data came from immunoSEQ multiplex PCR; TCRdb stores just in-frame clones and leaves some out. Here the sample spans approximately 170,000 clones, about nine tenths being singletons. Sequences were obtained from peripheral blood. The receptors shown here come from a man aged 55 to 69 with acute or convalescent COVID-19. The CDR3 runs from the conserved cysteine through the conserved F or W. Each record gives: J gene, clone size, D gene, V gene, CDR3 DNA, CDR3 protein. A D gene is named only where the DNA matches it firmly. Expanded clones are given a class, and other clones once, few, many or no size at all.

j_gene: TRBJ1-4
abundance: NA
d_gene: TRBD1
v_gene: TRBV28
CDR3nt: TGTGCCAGCAGTTCCGGGACAGTTAATGAAAAACTGTTTTTT
CDR3aa: CASSSGTVNEKLFF

j_gene: TRBJ2-5
abundance: NA
d_gene: NA
v_gene: TRBV12-3/TRBV12-4
CDR3nt: TGTGCCAGCAGCTACAGGGTTCGAGAGACCCAGTACTTC
CDR3aa: CASSYRVRETQYF

j_gene: TRBJ1-2
abundance: NA
d_gene: NA
v_gene: TRBV3-1/TRBV3-2
CDR3nt: TGTGCCAGCAGCACGGGAGCTAACTATGGCTACACCTTC
CDR3aa: CASSTGANYGYTF

j_gene: TRBJ2-7
abundance: NA
d_gene: TRBD1
v_gene: TRBV4-1
CDR3nt: TGCGCCAGCAGCCAGCCCGGGACAGGGACCTCCTACGAGCAGTACTTC
CDR3aa: CASSQPGTGTSYEQYF

j_gene: TRBJ2-7
abundance: NA
d_gene: TRBD1
v_gene: TRBV5-1
CDR3nt: TGCGCCAGCAGCGCAGGGGGCGCGGGATACGAGCAGTACTTC
CDR3aa: CASSAGGAGYEQYF

j_gene: TRBJ1-4
abundance: NA
d_gene: NA
v_gene: TRBV7-8
CDR3nt: TGTGCCAGCAGCTTAGCGTCGGGGGAAAAGGAAAAACTGTTTTTT
CDR3aa: CASSLASGEKEKLFF

j_gene: TRBJ2-5
abundance: once
d_gene: NA
v_gene: TRBV7-2
CDR3nt: TGTGCCAGCGACGACCAACAGGGCAGGGGATTTGAGGAGACCCAGTACTTC
CDR3aa: CASDDQQGRGFEETQYF

j_gene: TRBJ2-3
abundance: NA
d_gene: NA
v_gene: TRBV19
CDR3nt: TGTGCCAGTAGTGGGCGAAACACAGATACGCAGTATTTT
CDR3aa: CASSGRNTDTQYF

j_gene: TRBJ1-3
abundance: NA
d_gene: NA
v_gene: TRBV5-4
CDR3nt: TGTGCCAGCAGCTTGGGAGGCCTCTTTAACTCTGGAAACACCATATATTTT
CDR3aa: CASSLGGLFNSGNTIYF

j_gene: TRBJ1-1
abundance: NA
d_gene: NA
v_gene: TRBV7-6
CDR3nt: TGTGCCAGCAGCTTAGAGGCAGGGTATGGCACTGAAGCTTTCTTT
CDR3aa: CASSLEAGYGTEAFF

j_gene: TRBJ1-4
abundance: NA
d_gene: NA
v_gene: TRBV6-5
CDR3nt: TGTGCCAGCAGTAGGACAGCTTCTAATGAAAAACTGTTTTTT
CDR3aa: CASSRTASNEKLFF

j_gene: TRBJ1-6
abundance: NA
d_gene: TRBD1
v_gene: TRBV11-1
CDR3nt: TGTGCCAGCAGCCGGGACAGGCGCAATTCACCCCTCCACTTT
CDR3aa: CASSRDRRNSPLHF

j_gene: TRBJ1-5
abundance: NA
d_gene: NA
v_gene: TRBV7-9
CDR3nt: TGTGCCAGCAGCCCCTCAGGCGAGCCCCAGCATTTT
CDR3aa: CASSPSGEPQHF

j_gene: TRBJ1-1
abundance: NA
d_gene: TRBD1
v_gene: TRBV5-1
CDR3nt: TGCGCCAGCACAGGAGGGGGCGCCGCGAAGACTGAAGCTTTCTTT
CDR3aa: CASTGGGAAKTEAFF

j_gene: TRBJ2-2
abundance: NA
d_gene: NA
v_gene: TRBV12-3/TRBV12-4
CDR3nt: TGTGCCAGCAGACCCCAGGGGACCGGGGAGCTGTTTTTT
CDR3aa: CASRPQGTGELFF

j_gene: TRBJ1-1
abundance: NA
d_gene: TRBD1
v_gene: TRBV24-1
CDR3nt: TGTGCCACCAGTGAATCGACAGGGTCCCCAGCTTTCTTT
CDR3aa: CATSESTGSPAFF

j_gene: TRBJ1-5
abundance: NA
d_gene: NA
v_gene: TRBV5-1
CDR3nt: TGCGCCAGCAGCTTGGGGATATCCAGGGATCAGCCCCAGCATTTT
CDR3aa: CASSLGISRDQPQHF

j_gene: TRBJ2-3
abundance: NA
d_gene: TRBD1
v_gene: TRBV11-3
CDR3nt: TGTGCCAGCAGCTTCCGAGGGGGCCAGGATACGCAGTATTTT
CDR3aa: CASSFRGGQDTQYF